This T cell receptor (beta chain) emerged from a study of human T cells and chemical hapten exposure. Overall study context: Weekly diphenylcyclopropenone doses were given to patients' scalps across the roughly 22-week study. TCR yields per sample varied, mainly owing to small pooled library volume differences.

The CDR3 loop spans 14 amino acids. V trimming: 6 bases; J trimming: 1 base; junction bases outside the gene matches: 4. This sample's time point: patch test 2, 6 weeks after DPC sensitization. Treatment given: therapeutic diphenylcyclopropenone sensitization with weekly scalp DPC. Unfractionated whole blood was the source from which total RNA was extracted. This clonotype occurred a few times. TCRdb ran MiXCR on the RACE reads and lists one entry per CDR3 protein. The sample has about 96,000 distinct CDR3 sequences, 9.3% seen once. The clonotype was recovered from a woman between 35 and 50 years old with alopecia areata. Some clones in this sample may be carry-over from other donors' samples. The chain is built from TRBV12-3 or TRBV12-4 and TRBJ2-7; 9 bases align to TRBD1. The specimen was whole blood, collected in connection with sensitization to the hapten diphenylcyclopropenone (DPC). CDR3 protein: CASSRDRGSYEQYF. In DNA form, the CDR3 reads TGTGCCAGCAGCCGAGACAGGGGGTCCTACGAGCAGTACTTC.